This note documents a single T cell receptor (beta chain) sequence. The source of the sample is a study of brain T cells in children with intractable seizures. Sequencing was limited to surgery cases with top T cell transcript signatures in brain tissue. Measured with immunoSEQ multiplex PCR; TCRdb has only the in-frame clones, and not every one. The table includes 78,000 or so clones, around nine tenths detected once. This clonotype was obtained from a girl aged 2 to 10 with Rasmussen encephalitis and intractable seizures. The source was peripheral blood, collected at surgery.

This chain's CDR3 is CASSTLVGRETQYF. The CDR3 DNA reads TGTGCCAGCAGCACCCTAGTAGGTCGAGAGACCCAGTACTTC. The genes are TRBV3-1 (or the pseudogene TRBV3-2) and TRBJ2-5; D unresolved. CDR1 is LGHDT, CDR2 YNNKEL, per germline (reference sequence). CDR3 size: 14 residues. Trimming left V 5 bases short and J 4 bases short, with 14 bases between.